This entry is about one T cell receptor (beta chain). Its antigen is currently unknown. These data are taken from a study of brain T cells in children with intractable seizures. Assay: immunoSEQ multiplex PCR; the TCRdb copy retains only in-frame clones and omits some. The data show about 340,000 clones, about 93% seen once. Study results and caveats: Pre- and post-surgery blood differed in depth, so pre-surgery absences may be undersampling.

As for time point: blood from clinic visit 5 months post-surgery; TSC patient then seizure free. Surgery cases with the highest brain T cell transcript signatures were chosen for sequencing. This clonotype originated in a boy under three years old with tuberous sclerosis and intractable seizures. The sequencing here drew on peripheral blood, taken less than 6 months after surgery.

Written as DNA, the CDR3 is TGCAGCGTTGGAGAGGGACAGGGGGCGTACGAGCAGTACTTC. The encoded protein is CSVGEGQGAYEQYF. V gene TRBV29-1 combines with J gene TRBJ2-7; 12 positions match TRBD1. V trimming: 4 bases; J trimming: 4 bases; junction bases outside the gene matches: 5. The CDR3 has 14 residues. CDR1 and CDR2 (germline): SQVTM, ANQGSEA.